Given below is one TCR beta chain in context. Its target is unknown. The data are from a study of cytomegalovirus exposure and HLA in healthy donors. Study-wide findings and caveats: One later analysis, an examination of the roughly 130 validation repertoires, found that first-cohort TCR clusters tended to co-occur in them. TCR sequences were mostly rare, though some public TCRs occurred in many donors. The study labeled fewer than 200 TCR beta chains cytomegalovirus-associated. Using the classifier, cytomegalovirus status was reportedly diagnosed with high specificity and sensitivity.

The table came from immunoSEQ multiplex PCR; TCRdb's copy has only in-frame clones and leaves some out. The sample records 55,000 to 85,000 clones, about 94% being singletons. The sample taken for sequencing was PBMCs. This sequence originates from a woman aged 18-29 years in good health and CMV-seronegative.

In DNA, the CDR3 is TGTGCCAGCAGTTACGTGGGCAGGACTGAAGCTTTCTTT. The encoded protein is CASSYVGRTEAFF. V and J are TRBV6-6 and TRBJ1-1; D is unclear. Trimming took 2 bases from V and 5 from J, leaving 9 bases between them. There are 13 residues in the CDR3. Germline CDR1 reads MNHNY; CDR2 reads SVGAGI (reference sequence).